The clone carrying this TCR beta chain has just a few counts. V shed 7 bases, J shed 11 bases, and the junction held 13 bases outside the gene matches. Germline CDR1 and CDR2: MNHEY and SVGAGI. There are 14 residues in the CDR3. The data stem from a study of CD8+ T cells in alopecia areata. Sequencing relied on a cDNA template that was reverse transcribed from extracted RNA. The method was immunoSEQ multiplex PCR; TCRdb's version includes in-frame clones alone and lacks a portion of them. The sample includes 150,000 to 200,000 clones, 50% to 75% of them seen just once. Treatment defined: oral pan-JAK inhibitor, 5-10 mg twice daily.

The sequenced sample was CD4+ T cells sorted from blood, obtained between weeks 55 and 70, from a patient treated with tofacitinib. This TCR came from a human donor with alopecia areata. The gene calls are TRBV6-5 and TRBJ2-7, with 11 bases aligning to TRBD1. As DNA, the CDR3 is TGTGCCAGCACGCAGGGACAGGGGGGGATCCCGAAGTACTTC. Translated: CASTQGQGGIPKYF.